The 29 T cell receptor beta chains below all came from one sample that was sequenced in a study of persistence of HIV-infected CD4 T cells. The stimulus was an HIV-1 Gag 15-mer peptide pool, roughly 1 ug/peptide/mL. CD40L/CD69 double-negative CD45RO-high memory CD4+ T cells were collected. Antigen specificity for these receptors is unknown. Sequencing used immunoSEQ version 4 in survey mode. The data were produced by immunoSEQ multiplex PCR, yet TCRdb's version contains in-frame clones alone and is incomplete. The sample consists of about 64,000 clones, 70% to 75% of them appearing once. Sample: CD4+ T cells sorted from PBMCs after approximately 19-hour stimulation, taken from a patient who received antiretroviral therapy. The origin of the receptors is an adult man with HIV who was CMV-seropositive.

This chain connects TRBV9 to TRBJ2-7, with 11 bases fitting TRBD1. V gave up 7 bases and J gave up 4 bases; unmatched junction bases: 7. Germline CDR1 is SGDLS and CDR2 is YYNGEE. The CDR3 length is 14 residues. As DNA, the CDR3 is TGTGCCAGCGCCAAAGGACAGGGGGCTTACGAGCAGTACTTC. Its translation is CASAKGQGAYEQYF.

The rearrangement uses TRBV4-1 and TRBJ1-1; unclear D gene. Between the trimmed V and J ends, which lost 0 bases and 6 bases, there was a span of 8 bases. CDR1 is MGHRA and CDR2 is YSYEKL in the germline V gene. CDR3 length: 13 residues. For the CDR3, the DNA is TGCGCCAGCAGCCAAGACCTGGAGGCTGAAGCTTTCTTT. Amino acid sequence: CASSQDLEAEAFF.

The V and J genes are TRBV6-6 and TRBJ2-7; D is possibly TRBD2 (5 bases). The germline V gene encodes CDR1 MNHNY and CDR2 SVGAGI (reference sequence). The CDR3 has 14 residues. Trimming took off 7 bases at V and 7 bases at J, with 20 bases between the two ends. The CDR3 nucleotides are TGTGCCAGCAAGGAGCGCCAATTGGGAGAGGAGCAGTACTTC. Its translation is CASKERQLGEEQYF.

J is TRBJ1-4 and V is TRBV20-1; D might be TRBD1 (6 bases). Trimming stripped 5 bases from V and 8 bases from J, with 9 bases between. CDR3 length: 11 amino acids. In germline, CDR1 is DFQATT, CDR2 SNEGSKA (reference sequence). Here the CDR3 reads CSASRGEKLFF. The CDR3 nucleotides read TGCAGTGCTTCAAGGGGGGAAAAACTGTTTTTT.

The rearrangement links TRBV6-5 to TRBJ2-7; 7 bases fit TRBD2. Trimming took 6 bases from V and 3 from J; bases not matched to a gene: 11. Germline V CDR1 and CDR2: MNHEY, SVGAGI. This CDR3 region has 15 residues. DNA of the CDR3: TGTGCCAGCAGGACCTCCTGGGGGGGAGTCTACGAGCAGTACTTC. Translating gives CASRTSWGGVYEQYF.

CDR3 amino acids: CAISDPRGLSGNTIYF. As DNA, the CDR3 is TGTGCCATCAGCGATCCCCGGGGGCTCTCTGGAAACACCATATATTTT. The chain has TRBV10-3 and TRBJ1-3, with TRBD1 as a possible D gene (6 bases). Germline-derived CDR1 and CDR2 are ENHRY and SYGVKD. With 6 bases removed from V and 0 bases from J, the gap between germline ends came to 15 bases. The CDR3 has 16 residues.

The genes are TRBV5-1 and TRBJ2-3, with a weak D call TRBD2 (5 bases). This CDR3 comprises 12 residues. Trimming took 4 bases from V and 6 from J, leaving 9 bases between them. CDR1 is SGHRS, CDR2 YFSETQ, per germline. As DNA, the CDR3 is TGCGCCAGCAGCGCCCCGGGGGATACGCAGTATTTT. Translating it yields CASSAPGDTQYF. Combining the CDR3 with reference TRBV5-1 and TRBJ2-3 gives the whole variable domain KAGVTQTPRYLIKTRGQQVTLSCSPISGHRSVSWYQQTPGQGLQFLFEYFSETQRNKGNFPGRFSGRQFSNSRSEMNVSTLELGDSALYLCASSAPGDTQYFGPGTRLTVL.

V and J are TRBV6-1 and TRBJ2-7; 7 bases map to TRBD1. CDR3 length: 17 residues. V was pared by 0 bases and J by 1 base, with 9 bases of the junction left unmatched. The V gene's germline CDR1 is MNHNS and CDR2 SASEGT. CDR3 DNA sequence: TGTGCCAGCAGTGAAGCCCAGTGGGACAGCGCTTCCTACGAGCAGTACTTC. Translating it yields CASSEAQWDSASYEQYF.

V gene TRBV10-1 combines with J gene TRBJ1-1, with TRBD1 as a possible D gene (5 bases). Germline values: CDR1 WNHNN, CDR2 SYGVQD (reference sequence). This CDR3 comprises 12 residues. V gave up 8 bases and J gave up 6 bases, with 13 bases separating them. CDR3 amino acids: CASGTGIPEAFF. The CDR3 region has the DNA TGCGCCAGCGGGACCGGGATCCCTGAAGCTTTCTTT.

This clone came up once. The chain couples TRBV19 to TRBJ1-5; D is undetermined. V lost 7 bases to trimming and J lost 7 bases, with 14 bases between them. Germline lookup yields CDR1 LNHDA and CDR2 SQIVND (reference sequence). CDR3 length: 13 amino acids. This CDR3 is CASTLGFGQPQHF. CDR3 nucleotide sequence: TGTGCCAGTACCCTAGGGTTCGGGCAGCCCCAGCATTTT.

The chain joins TRBV20-1 to TRBJ2-1; D gene ambiguous. Trimming took off 3 bases at V and 9 bases at J, with 12 bases between the two ends. The CDR3 is made up of 12 amino acids. The V gene's germline CDR1 is DFQATT and CDR2 SNEGSKA (reference sequence). The CDR3 region is CSASKKPTEQFF. The CDR3 DNA sequence: TGCAGTGCTAGTAAAAAACCTACTGAGCAGTTCTTC.

CDR3 sequence (DNA): TGTGCCAGCAGCTCCGGGACAGGGGGACTCCCCTCTGGAAACACCATATATTTT. Residues: CASSSGTGGLPSGNTIYF. The J gene is TRBJ1-3, the V gene TRBV7-8; 11 bases match TRBD1. After removal of 4 bases from V and 0 bases from J, the junction contained 8 bases not matched to a gene. The CDR3 has 18 amino acids. Germline CDR1 and CDR2: SGHVS and FQNEAQ.

This chain connects TRBV19 to TRBJ1-5; no clear D. The CDR3 extends over 13 amino acids. CDR1 is LNHDA, CDR2 SQIVND, per germline (reference sequence). Trimming removed 5 bases at V and 6 bases at J, with 11 bases between. The CDR3, as DNA: TGTGCCAGTAGTCCTTGGGTTGGTCAGCCCCAGCATTTT. This codes for CASSPWVGQPQHF.

The chain uses TRBV9 and TRBJ2-3; 11 bases agree with TRBD1. With 3 bases clipped from V and 3 bases from J, the junction kept 3 bases outside the gene matches. The CDR3 has 15 residues. Germline V CDR1 and CDR2: SGDLS, YYNGEE. CDR3: CASSDGQGATDTQYF. In DNA, the CDR3 is TGTGCCAGCAGCGATGGACAGGGGGCAACAGATACGCAGTATTTT.

This clone occurred once. This sequence joins TRBV10-2 and TRBJ2-4; D is unresolved. Germline CDR1 and CDR2: WSHSY and SAAADI. The germline V and J ends were trimmed by 0 bases and 14 bases, with 14 bases remaining between them. The CDR3 is 13 amino acids. The CDR3 loop is CASSESNPLREYF. DNA for the CDR3: TGCGCCAGCAGTGAGTCCAATCCCCTAAGGGAGTACTTC.

The J gene is TRBJ1-2, the V gene TRBV6-1; 12 bases fit TRBD1. CDR1 MNHNS and CDR2 SASEGT come from the germline V gene. The trim removed 4 bases at V and 2 bases at J, leaving 8 bases unmatched. The CDR3 length is 17 residues. Here the CDR3 DNA reads TGTGCCAGCAGTGGACCTGGGACAGGGGGCGGGAACTATGGCTACACCTTC. Encoded protein: CASSGPGTGGGNYGYTF.

The chain has TRBV28 and TRBJ2-3; 10 positions agree with TRBD2. This CDR3 region has 15 residues. Per the germline V gene, CDR1 is MDHEN and CDR2 is SYDVKM. The J segment lost 5 bases and the V segment lost 6 bases, leaving 8 bases of the junction unmatched. The CDR3 DNA reads TGTGCCAGCAGCACGATAGCGGGGGGAGGAGATACGCAGTATTTT. Protein product: CASSTIAGGGDTQYF.

This clone has more than one count but fewer than ten. CDR3 bases: TGCAGTGCTATTGAACAGGGGCACGAGCAGTACTTC. Translation gives CSAIEQGHEQYF. This rearrangement joins TRBV20-1 to TRBJ2-7, with TRBD1 identical over 7 bases. V shed 4 bases and J 5 bases; nucleotides not matched to a gene: 5. CDR3 length: 12 residues. Germline V CDR1 and CDR2: DFQATT, SNEGSKA (reference sequence).

V is TRBV11-3 and J is TRBJ2-1, with D hard to call. V dropped 11 bases and J dropped 3 bases, with 14 bases sitting between them. Germline CDR1 reads SGHNT; CDR2 reads YENEEA. The CDR3 has 13 residues. Here the CDR3 reads CAPPEGFYNEQFF. The CDR3 DNA follows: TGTGCCCCTCCAGAAGGCTTCTACAATGAGCAGTTCTTC.

The sample holds one count of this clone. V usage is TRBV15 and J usage is TRBJ1-4, with TRBD1 matching over 8 bases. Germline V gene sequence: CDR1 LNHNV, CDR2 YYDKDF (reference sequence). Trimming removed 3 bases from V and 4 bases from J; junction bases left unmatched: 10. The CDR3 has 17 residues. CDR3 nucleotide sequence: TGTGCCACCAGCAGGCCCCGGACAGGGAATTTTAATGAAAAACTGTTTTTT. This codes for CATSRPRTGNFNEKLFF.

V is TRBV7-9 and J is TRBJ2-7; 7 bases map to TRBD1. J gave up 5 bases and V 6 bases, and 10 bases lay outside the gene matches. The CDR3 totals 14 residues. CDR1 is SEHNR and CDR2 is FQNEAQ in the germline V gene (reference sequence). CDR3: CASSFNRGPNEQYF. Written as DNA, the CDR3 is TGTGCCAGCAGTTTCAACAGGGGTCCCAACGAGCAGTACTTC.

The chain has TRBV18 and TRBJ1-1; D uncertain. Trimming took 4 bases from V and 5 from J, leaving 11 bases between them. Germline CDR1 reads KGHSH; CDR2 reads LQKENI. The CDR3 spans 13 residues. CDR3 sequence reads: CASSRVTGTEAFF. DNA for the CDR3: TGTGCCAGCTCACGGGTCACGGGGACTGAAGCTTTCTTT.

This clone turned up a few times. The J gene is TRBJ1-2, the V gene TRBV19, with 10 positions matching TRBD1. V shed 9 bases and J 4 bases; nucleotides not matched to a gene: 8. The V gene's germline CDR1 is LNHDA and CDR2 SQIVND (reference sequence). The CDR3 loop spans 14 amino acids. The CDR3 sequence is CASNPGQGTYGYTF. CDR3 DNA sequence: TGTGCCAGCAATCCGGGACAGGGGACCTATGGCTACACCTTC.

The chain recombines TRBV11-3 with TRBJ2-3; perhaps D is TRBD1 or TRBD2 (6 bases each). Germline-derived CDR1 and CDR2 are SGHNT and YENEEA. CDR3 size: 14 residues. The ends were cut back, 4 bases at V and 4 bases at J, with 12 bases in the middle. The CDR3 sequence: CASSSSGEADTQYF. In DNA form, the CDR3 reads TGTGCCAGCAGCTCGTCAGGGGAGGCAGATACGCAGTATTTT.

This chain links TRBV3-1 (or the pseudogene TRBV3-2) with TRBJ2-7; D is perhaps TRBD2 (7 bases). The V gene lost 0 bases and the J gene lost 2 bases, with 11 bases spanning the gap. CDR1 LGHDT and CDR2 YNNKEL come from the germline V gene (reference sequence). The CDR3 extends over 15 amino acids. The CDR3 DNA follows: TGTGCCAGCAGCCAAGAGGGGGGGCGAGCCTACGAGCAGTACTTC. This codes for CASSQEGGRAYEQYF.

The chain uses TRBV6-5 and TRBJ1-1; 9 bases line up with TRBD1. CDR1 and CDR2 (germline): MNHEY, SVGAGI. The CDR3 loop spans 14 amino acids. V lost 2 bases, J lost 9 bases, and 7 bases stayed unmatched. The CDR3 sequence: CASSYLRQGEKAFF. CDR3 nucleotide sequence: TGTGCCAGCAGTTACCTCCGACAGGGGGAGAAAGCTTTCTTT.

Comments on this clone: One end of the junction is discordant with germline, which a read error may explain. V is TRBV15 and J is TRBJ2-5; D gene uncertain. CDR1 LNHNV and CDR2 YYDKDF come from the germline V gene (reference sequence). The CDR3 consists of 11 residues. CDR3 region: CATRREETQYF. CDR3 coding DNA: TGTGCCACCCGCAGAGAAGAGACCCAGTACTTC.

Only a few counts were recorded for this clone. Within the sample, other DNA sequences also encode this same CDR3. The chain links TRBV3-1 (or the pseudogene TRBV3-2) to TRBJ2-7; D perhaps matches TRBD1 (5 bases). Per germline, CDR1 LGHDT and CDR2 YNNKEL (reference sequence). The CDR3 spans 11 residues. V was cut by 2 bases and J by 6 bases, with 5 bases left in between. The CDR3 loop is CASSQRGEQYF. In DNA form, the CDR3 reads TGTGCCAGCAGCCAAAGGGGCGAGCAGTACTTC.

This clone has a handful of counts. This rearrangement joins TRBV7-9 to TRBJ1-5, with D possibly TRBD1 on 5 matching bases. Trimming removed 0 bases at V and 2 bases at J, with 5 bases between. This CDR3 region has 14 residues. CDR1 and CDR2 (germline): SEHNR, FQNEAQ (reference sequence). The CDR3 protein is CASSLATGNQPQHF. The CDR3 DNA reads TGTGCCAGCAGCTTAGCGACAGGCAATCAGCCCCAGCATTTT.